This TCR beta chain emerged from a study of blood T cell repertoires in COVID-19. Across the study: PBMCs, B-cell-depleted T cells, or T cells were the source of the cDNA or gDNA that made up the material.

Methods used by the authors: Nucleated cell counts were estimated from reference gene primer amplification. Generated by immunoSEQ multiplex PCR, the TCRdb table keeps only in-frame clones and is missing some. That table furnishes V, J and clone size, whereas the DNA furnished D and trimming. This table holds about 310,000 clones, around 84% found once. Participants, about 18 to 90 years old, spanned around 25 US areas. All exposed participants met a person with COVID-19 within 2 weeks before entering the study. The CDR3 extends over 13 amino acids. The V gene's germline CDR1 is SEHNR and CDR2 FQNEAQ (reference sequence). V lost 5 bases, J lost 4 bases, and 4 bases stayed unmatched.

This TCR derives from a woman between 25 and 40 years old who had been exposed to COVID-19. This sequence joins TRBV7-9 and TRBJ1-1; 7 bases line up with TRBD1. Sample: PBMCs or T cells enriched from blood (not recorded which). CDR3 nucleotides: TGTGCCAGCAGCCCCAGGGGGAGCACTGAAGCTTTCTTT. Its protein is CASSPRGSTEAFF.